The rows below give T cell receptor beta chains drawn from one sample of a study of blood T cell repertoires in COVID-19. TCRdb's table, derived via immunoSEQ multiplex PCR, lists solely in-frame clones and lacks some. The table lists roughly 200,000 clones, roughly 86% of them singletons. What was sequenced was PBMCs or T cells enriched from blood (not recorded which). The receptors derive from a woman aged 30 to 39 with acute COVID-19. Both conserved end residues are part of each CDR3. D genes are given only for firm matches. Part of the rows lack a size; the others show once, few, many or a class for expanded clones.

cdr3_aa: CASSQAGGPVYEQFF
cdr3_nt: TGCGCCAGCAGCCAAGCGGGGGGGCCAGTTTATGAGCAGTTCTTC
v_call: TRBV4-3
j_call: TRBJ2-1
clone_size: -
d_call: TRBD2

cdr3_aa: CASSLDKRGRGYTF
cdr3_nt: TGTGCCAGCAGCTTAGATAAAAGGGGGCGAGGCTACACCTTC
v_call: TRBV11-2
j_call: TRBJ1-2
clone_size: -
d_call: TRBD1

cdr3_aa: CASSSYGEGAFF
cdr3_nt: TGTGCCAGCAGCTCCTACGGGGAGGGAGCTTTCTTT
v_call: TRBV27
j_call: TRBJ1-1
clone_size: -
d_call: -

cdr3_aa: CASSQETQGYYGYTF
cdr3_nt: TGCGCCAGCAGCCAAGAAACACAGGGGTACTATGGCTACACCTTC
v_call: TRBV4-3
j_call: TRBJ1-2
clone_size: -
d_call: TRBD1

cdr3_aa: CASSWTGGGDEQFF
cdr3_nt: TGCGCCAGCAGTTGGACAGGGGGTGGGGATGAGCAGTTCTTC
v_call: TRBV10-1
j_call: TRBJ2-1
clone_size: -
d_call: TRBD1

cdr3_aa: CASSSGLTPGYNEQFF
cdr3_nt: TGTGCCAGCAGCTCCGGACTGACCCCCGGCTACAATGAGCAGTTCTTC
v_call: TRBV6-2/TRBV6-3
j_call: TRBJ2-1
clone_size: -
d_call: -

cdr3_aa: CACTMSFGGNTIYF
cdr3_nt: TGTGCCTGTACAATGTCTTTTGGTGGAAACACCATATATTTT
v_call: TRBV30
j_call: TRBJ1-3
clone_size: -
d_call: -

cdr3_aa: CSVGGQGLYEQYF
cdr3_nt: TGCAGCGTTGGGGGACAGGGGCTCTACGAGCAGTACTTC
v_call: TRBV29-1
j_call: TRBJ2-7
clone_size: -
d_call: TRBD1

cdr3_aa: CASRPGQSPSATGELFF
cdr3_nt: TGTGCCAGTAGGCCGGGACAGTCACCATCCGCCACCGGGGAGCTGTTTTTT
v_call: TRBV19
j_call: TRBJ2-2
clone_size: -
d_call: TRBD1

cdr3_aa: CATSRDLGTGGTQYF
cdr3_nt: TGTGCCACCAGCAGAGATTTAGGGACAGGGGGGACCCAGTACTTC
v_call: TRBV15
j_call: TRBJ2-5
clone_size: -
d_call: TRBD1

cdr3_aa: CASSLLQGGSQPQHF
cdr3_nt: TGTGCCAGCAGCCTACTACAGGGGGGCAGTCAGCCCCAGCATTTT
v_call: TRBV7-2
j_call: TRBJ1-5
clone_size: -
d_call: TRBD1

cdr3_aa: CATALGTGAIQYF
cdr3_nt: TGCGCCACCGCCCTCGGGACAGGTGCTATTCAGTACTTC
v_call: TRBV5-1
j_call: TRBJ2-7
clone_size: -
d_call: TRBD1

cdr3_aa: CTSLGQINTEAFF
cdr3_nt: TGTACCAGTCTGGGACAGATCAACACTGAAGCTTTCTTT
v_call: TRBV2
j_call: TRBJ1-1
clone_size: -
d_call: TRBD1

cdr3_aa: CASSPPNRGSYTEAFF
cdr3_nt: TGTGCCAGCTCACCACCAAACAGGGGATCTTACACTGAAGCTTTCTTT
v_call: TRBV18
j_call: TRBJ1-1
clone_size: -
d_call: TRBD1

cdr3_aa: CSVAGYTDTQYF
cdr3_nt: TGCAGCGTCGCAGGGTACACAGATACGCAGTATTTT
v_call: TRBV29-1
j_call: TRBJ2-3
clone_size: -
d_call: -

cdr3_aa: CASRTPRGVEGANVLTF
cdr3_nt: TGTGCCAGCAGAACCCCCCGGGGGGTAGAAGGGGCCAACGTCCTGACTTTC
v_call: TRBV11-2
j_call: TRBJ2-6
clone_size: -
d_call: TRBD2

cdr3_aa: CASSPTIRVPMNTEAFF
cdr3_nt: TGTGCCAGTAGTCCCACCATCAGGGTTCCCATGAACACTGAAGCTTTCTTT
v_call: TRBV19
j_call: TRBJ1-1
clone_size: -
d_call: -

cdr3_aa: CASSQQKTGTYEQYF
cdr3_nt: TGTGCCAGCAGCCAGCAGAAGACGGGGACCTACGAGCAGTACTTC
v_call: TRBV3-1/TRBV3-2
j_call: TRBJ2-7
clone_size: -
d_call: -

cdr3_aa: CATSQAGGNEQFF
cdr3_nt: TGTGCCACCAGCCAAGCGGGGGGCAATGAGCAGTTCTTC
v_call: TRBV24-1
j_call: TRBJ2-1
clone_size: -
d_call: TRBD2

cdr3_aa: CASSPIGQRVWEQYF
cdr3_nt: TGTGCCAGCAGCCCCATAGGACAACGGGTATGGGAGCAGTACTTC
v_call: TRBV5-5
j_call: TRBJ2-7
clone_size: once
d_call: -

cdr3_aa: CASSLGQANSGNTIYF
cdr3_nt: TGCGCCAGCAGCTTGGGACAGGCAAACTCTGGAAACACCATATATTTT
v_call: TRBV5-1
j_call: TRBJ1-3
clone_size: -
d_call: -

cdr3_aa: CASSSSGYEQYF
cdr3_nt: TGTGCCAGCAGCTCATCCGGCTACGAGCAGTACTTC
v_call: TRBV13
j_call: TRBJ2-7
clone_size: -
d_call: -

cdr3_aa: CASSAGVETGGAPGELFF
cdr3_nt: TGTGCCAGCAGCGCGGGCGTGGAGACAGGGGGCGCCCCCGGGGAGCTGTTTTTT
v_call: TRBV9
j_call: TRBJ2-2
clone_size: once
d_call: TRBD1

cdr3_aa: CASSKGSGTGVGNQPQHF
cdr3_nt: TGTGCCAGTAGTAAGGGATCCGGGACAGGGGTTGGCAATCAGCCCCAGCATTTT
v_call: TRBV19
j_call: TRBJ1-5
clone_size: -
d_call: TRBD1

cdr3_aa: CASSPRTAGTEAFF
cdr3_nt: TGTGCCAGCAGCCCCAGGACGGCGGGCACTGAAGCTTTCTTT
v_call: TRBV5-4
j_call: TRBJ1-1
clone_size: -
d_call: -

cdr3_aa: CASNTYHRAGAGNEKLFF
cdr3_nt: TGCGCCAGCAACACATACCACAGGGCGGGAGCGGGTAATGAAAAACTGTTTTTT
v_call: TRBV4-3
j_call: TRBJ1-4
clone_size: -
d_call: -

cdr3_aa: CASSFRRDRDEQYF
cdr3_nt: TGTGCCAGCAGTTTCCGCCGGGACAGGGACGAGCAGTACTTC
v_call: TRBV27
j_call: TRBJ2-7
clone_size: -
d_call: TRBD1

cdr3_aa: CASSPLPDRENGYTF
cdr3_nt: TGTGCCAGCTCACCGTTGCCGGACAGGGAAAATGGCTACACCTTC
v_call: TRBV18
j_call: TRBJ1-2
clone_size: -
d_call: TRBD1

cdr3_aa: CSVWTGGETQYF
cdr3_nt: TGCAGCGTTTGGACAGGTGGCGAGACCCAGTACTTC
v_call: TRBV29-1
j_call: TRBJ2-5
clone_size: few
d_call: TRBD1

cdr3_aa: CASSLYRELETLHF
cdr3_nt: TGTGCCAGCAGCTTATACAGGGAGCTCGAAACCCTCCACTTT
v_call: TRBV7-3
j_call: TRBJ1-6
clone_size: -
d_call: -

cdr3_aa: CAISQTGEDQPQHF
cdr3_nt: TGTGCCATCAGTCAGACAGGGGAGGATCAGCCCCAGCATTTT
v_call: TRBV10-3
j_call: TRBJ1-5
clone_size: once
d_call: TRBD1

cdr3_aa: CASSLFQGSYNEQFF
cdr3_nt: TGTGCCAGCAGCTTGTTTCAGGGGTCCTACAATGAGCAGTTCTTC
v_call: TRBV5-6
j_call: TRBJ2-1
clone_size: -
d_call: -

cdr3_aa: CASSGWGGTGVPDTQYF
cdr3_nt: TGTGCCAGCAGCGGCTGGGGTGGGACAGGGGTGCCAGATACGCAGTATTTT
v_call: TRBV5-6
j_call: TRBJ2-3
clone_size: -
d_call: TRBD1

cdr3_aa: CASSFSGGPEQYF
cdr3_nt: TGTGCCAGCAGCTTTAGCGGGGGTCCCGAGCAGTACTTC
v_call: TRBV11-2
j_call: TRBJ2-7
clone_size: once
d_call: TRBD2

cdr3_aa: CASSKRTSGAYNEQFF
cdr3_nt: TGCGCCAGCAGCAAAAGGACTAGCGGGGCATACAATGAGCAGTTCTTC
v_call: TRBV5-1
j_call: TRBJ2-1
clone_size: few
d_call: TRBD2

cdr3_aa: CAISESRGYRAYNSPLHF
cdr3_nt: TGTGCCATCAGTGAGTCAAGGGGTTACAGAGCCTATAATTCACCCCTCCACTTT
v_call: TRBV10-3
j_call: TRBJ1-6
clone_size: -
d_call: -

cdr3_aa: CASSPSTGSREETQYF
cdr3_nt: TGTGCCAGCAGCCCCTCCACAGGGTCGAGGGAAGAGACCCAGTACTTC
v_call: TRBV5-4
j_call: TRBJ2-5
clone_size: -
d_call: -

cdr3_aa: CASSVAWPGEKLFF
cdr3_nt: TGTGCCAGCAGCGTAGCTTGGCCGGGGGAAAAACTGTTTTTT
v_call: TRBV9
j_call: TRBJ1-4
clone_size: -
d_call: -

cdr3_aa: CASSTTGGSGGYTF
cdr3_nt: TGTGCCAGTAGTACGACAGGGGGCAGCGGTGGCTACACCTTC
v_call: TRBV19
j_call: TRBJ1-2
clone_size: -
d_call: TRBD1

cdr3_aa: CASSGSGNYGYTF
cdr3_nt: TGTGCCAGCAGCGGATCAGGGAACTATGGCTACACCTTC
v_call: TRBV7-9
j_call: TRBJ1-2
clone_size: once
d_call: -

cdr3_aa: CASSRGQGSDEQYF
cdr3_nt: TGTGCCAGCAGCCGCGGCCAGGGGAGCGACGAGCAGTACTTC
v_call: TRBV7-9
j_call: TRBJ2-7
clone_size: -
d_call: -

cdr3_aa: CASSPDNEQFF
cdr3_nt: TGCGCCAGCAGCCCCGACAATGAGCAGTTCTTC
v_call: TRBV5-1
j_call: TRBJ2-1
clone_size: -
d_call: -

cdr3_aa: CASSNQGPTGELFF
cdr3_nt: TGCGCCAGCAGCAATCAGGGCCCCACCGGGGAGCTGTTTTTT
v_call: TRBV5-1
j_call: TRBJ2-2
clone_size: -
d_call: -

cdr3_aa: CASSSVAGSYNEQFF
cdr3_nt: TGTGCCAGCAGCTCTGTAGCGGGCTCCTACAATGAGCAGTTCTTC
v_call: TRBV11-3
j_call: TRBJ2-1
clone_size: -
d_call: TRBD2

cdr3_aa: CASSLALGEAGELFF
cdr3_nt: TGTGCCAGCAGCTTGGCCTTGGGGGAGGCCGGGGAGCTGTTTTTT
v_call: TRBV5-4
j_call: TRBJ2-2
clone_size: once
d_call: -

cdr3_aa: CASSLSGGELVAFF
cdr3_nt: TGTGCCAGCAGCTTATCAGGGGGCGAGTTGGTAGCTTTCTTT
v_call: TRBV5-5
j_call: TRBJ1-1
clone_size: -
d_call: TRBD1

cdr3_aa: CASSDTGTGVYEQYF
cdr3_nt: TGCGCCAGCAGTGACACCGGGACAGGGGTCTACGAGCAGTACTTC
v_call: TRBV10-1
j_call: TRBJ2-7
clone_size: -
d_call: TRBD1